The TCR beta chain described here comes from a study of shared clonotypes between healthy human individuals. TCRdb's copy holds only in-frame clones and misses some; the assay was immunoSEQ multiplex PCR. Here the sample spans around 2.5 million clones, roughly 93% being singletons. The CDR3 extends over 14 amino acids. Looked up from germline, CDR1 is MNHEY and CDR2 is SVGAGI. The V end lost 2 bases, the J end lost 5 bases, and 12 bases lay between the germline ends. This sequence was found in a man aged 18 to 29 in good health. Some clones in this sample may be carry-over from other donors' samples. The rearrangement uses TRBV6-5 and TRBJ1-1; D ambiguous. Sequenced sample: naive CD4+ T cells from PBMCs. Subset in this sample: CD45RA+ positively selected. The chain's CDR3 is CASSYLRLRTEAFF. In DNA, the CDR3 is TGTGCCAGCAGTTACCTAAGGTTGAGGACTGAAGCTTTCTTT.